This T cell receptor (beta chain) was sequenced during a study of T cell responses to AZD1222 COVID-19 vaccine (dated by TCRdb to about 2021). Regarding the research as a whole: Because spike-specific TCR depth and breadth did not differ between the two schedules, AZD1222 recipients who got a second dose at roughly 4 weeks were pooled with those who got a second dose at roughly 12 weeks. A total of over 230 trial participants underwent TCR sequencing, of whom roughly 210 had received two doses of AZD1222 and roughly 26 had received two doses of the MenACWY control vaccine. Trial participants were enrolled into age subgroups of 18-55, 56-69 and 70-plus years, which contained 148, 28 and 57 TCR-sequenced participants, respectively.

The paper as a whole reports these results and caveats: The 56-69-year group was small, and its depth increase did not reach significance, likely because of low power. Participants were mostly white British, with more females than males. The authors suggested clonal diversity may have been underestimated. The whole spike protein was spanned by vaccine-associated CD4 TCRs, and dominant responses were seen in regions 160-218 and 743-854. Reportedly, almost half of the unique spike-specific TCRs recognized epitopes lying outside the regions that are mutated in the B.1.351 and B.1.1.7 variants. Because no day 14 peak-response samples were available, repertoires were characterized only after the peak T cell response. After two AZD1222 doses, both the breadth and the depth of spike-specific TCRs were significantly higher than at day 0 and than in MenACWY recipients. Only five to seven AZD1222 recipients were SARS-CoV-2 seropositive at baseline, limiting conclusions about previously exposed vaccinees.

The cysteine opens and the phenylalanine closes a CDR3 of 15 amino acids. Only the CDR3 portion is preserved as DNA: 45 bases, with reading frame beginning at the first base. CDR1 SNHLY and CDR2 FYNNEI are derived from the germline V gene. V is clipped by 4 bases and J by 7 bases, and the sequence between their germline boundaries is 19 bases long. The time point label on this specimen signifies: baseline before first vaccination. Samples from vaccinated people were obtained from the UK trials COV001 and COV002, which included a single-blind randomized controlled phase 2/3 trial of AZD1222 (ChAdOx1 nCoV-19) in healthy adults. For TCRbeta chain sequencing, PBMC samples were collected from trial participants at day 0 and at day 28 after the second dose. The CDR3 regions of human TCRbeta chains were subjected to immunosequencing. The published analysis was carried out like this. Repertoire TCRs were matched against a reference library of SARS-CoV-2-specific TCRs generated with the MIRA antigen-specificity platform. Breadth was defined as the fraction of unique TCRs that were SARS-CoV-2-associated, and depth was defined as the fraction of total T cells that were SARS-CoV-2-associated. Using the MIRA data, each spike-specific TCR was assigned both to the spike region to which the TCR was reactive and to a CD4 or CD8 class. Log10-transformed breadth and depth values were compared by one-way ANOVA with Sidak's multiple comparisons tests. Here the immuneACCESS table is served through TCRdb, limited to in-frame sequences with V and J called. Missing clones are a known gap in these copies; in checked studies unresolved V genes cover under half, and the rest lacks a known reason. From that table come the V and J calls and clone size; the DNA was used to work out D and trimming. This sample lists about 97,000 clones; roughly 84% were detected once. The top ten clones comprise roughly 3% of the sample.

In the case of this clone: Its antigen target is currently unknown. Base qualities were left out, and no much larger clone turns up one base away.

The sequencing used peripheral blood, collected on day 0 of AZD1222 vaccination. The rearrangement combines TRBV2 with TRBJ1-2, with no confident D gene call. The receptor's source is an adult in good health. In nucleotide form, the sequence is TGTGCCAGCAGTGGAGATTTGGTGGGCGTGGGTGGCTACACCTTC. Translated, this gives CASSGDLVGVGGYTF.